This T cell receptor (beta chain) was captured by sequencing in a study of beta chain features in type 1 diabetes. Notes on the study in general: Among patients with Type 1 diabetes, TCRB CDR3s were moderately but significantly shorter in every one of the four CD4+ subsets.

This CDR3 comprises 14 residues. The ends lost 6 bases at V and 7 bases at J; junction bases unmatched: 4. CDR1 is LNHDA and CDR2 is SQIVND in the germline V gene (reference sequence). Every isolated RNA sample was fully reverse transcribed, so sequencing captured expressed TCRB transcripts. Libraries were prepared by immunoSEQ multiplex PCR; TCRdb keeps only in-frame clonotypes and omits some of them. The repertoire holds around 99,000 clones, with about 40% as singletons. Points on this clone: What it binds is unknown.

This receptor was taken from a young woman in good health. The J gene is TRBJ2-1, the V gene TRBV19; 12 nucleotides align to TRBD1. Specimen: stem cell memory CD4+ T cells from blood. The CDR3 bases are TGTGCCAGTAGCGGGACAGGGGGCGCGAATGAGCAGTTCTTC. Its translation: CASSGTGGANEQFF.